Below, 2 T cell receptor beta chains from the same sample are listed, as sequenced in a study of blood T cells in healthy people across ages. Primers used in a second PCR of roughly 7 to 12 cycles were a sample-barcoded 5' primer and a J-beta primer mix. TCRdb redid the calling of the 5' RACE reads with MiXCR, one entry per CDR3 protein. The table has some 710,000 distinct CDR3 sequences, about 20% seen once. The sample comprised blood. These TCRs come from a man aged 70 or older in good health.

In its sample, this clonotype was seen a few times. The final CDR3 position lacks the conserved phenylalanine or tryptophan, pointing to a likely read error. The limits of the CDR3 on the DNA are not certain, so only TCRdb's listed CDR3 is given. The chain carries TRBV28 and TRBJ2-6. The CDR3 has 11 amino acids, counting both end residues. The V gene's germline CDR1 is MDHEN and CDR2 SYDVKM. CDR3 protein: CVSRVGPKYCI.

The chain has TRBV7-9 and TRBJ1-4, with D unresolved. CDR1 is SEHNR and CDR2 is FQNEAQ in the germline V gene (reference sequence). This CDR3 spans 16 amino acids. Trimming stripped 5 bases from V and 3 bases from J, with 16 bases between. This CDR3 reads CASSTLEEVANEKLFF. CDR3 nucleotides: TGTGCCAGCAGCACGCTAGAAGAGGTGGCTAATGAAAAACTGTTTTTT. Supplemented by reference TRBV7-9 and TRBJ1-4, the full variable domain reads DTGVSQNPRHKITKRGQNVTFRCDPISEHNRLYWYRQTLGQGPEFLTYFQNEAQLEKSRLLSDRFSAERPKGSFSTLEIQRTEQGDSAMYLCASSTLEEVANEKLFFGSGTQLSVL.